The T cell receptor (beta chain) described here comes from a study of blood T cells in healthy people across ages (dated by TCRdb to between 2015 and 2016). Regarding the study in general: In model experiments, roughly one uniquely barcoded TCR beta cDNA molecule per two T cells was captured by template switching. Using deep sequencing normalized with unique cDNA molecular identifiers, the study measured how TCR beta repertoire diversity changes with age. The donors were split into four age groups: young (average 16 years), middle-aged (nearly 40), aged (roughly 68) and long-lived (more than 80). Donors of different ages were randomly distributed across sequencing lanes to avoid experimental bias. For two donors (one aged 18 to 30 and one aged 80 or older), the study analyzed two additional independent replicas of 1 million unique cDNA reads from the same blood draw. Here is what the overall study found, with its caveats: Total diversity estimates from one million sequenced T cells were considered lower bounds and underestimates. As age increased, observed TCR beta diversity per million T cells dropped in a roughly linear way, and a significant reduction was already evident by age roughly 36. Conclusive comparison of naive and antigen-experienced compartments was prevented by the profiling of bulk unsorted PBMCs. Compared with the aged group, more naive CD4+ T cells, fewer expanded clones and increased TCR diversity were shown by the long-lived group, suggesting age selection. Donor CMV infection status was unknown, potentially confounding age-related changes in expanded clonotypes. The percentage of naive T cells measured by flow cytometry correlated strongly with observed TCR beta diversity.

To prepare the library, 5' RACE was applied. The sample was run on an Illumina HiSeq 2500. A second PCR of about 7 to 12 cycles was run with a J-beta primer mix and a sample-barcoded 5' primer. A unique molecular identifier was introduced onto each TCR beta cDNA molecule by a template-switch 5' adaptor carrying 12 random nucleotides. At least 2.5 million CDR3-containing paired-end reads were obtained from each sample. The Mint cDNA synthesis kit, primed by a TRBC-specific oligonucleotide, was used to synthesize first-strand cDNA from all RNA. All cDNA was treated with uracil-DNA glycosylase and then went through a first 18-cycle PCR with the universal primers M1SS and BC2_uni_R. From the authors' description of their analysis: For normalization, 1 million high-quality reads were randomly selected from each sample, with every read carrying a distinct molecular identifier. Reads with shared molecular identifiers were discarded instead of being binned into consensus sequences. MiTCR, run with a Q25 quality threshold and the strictest error-elimination algorithm, handled CDR3 identification, clonotype clustering and error correction. A nonparametric unseen species model with Euler transformation was used to estimate lower-bound total TCR beta diversity. Using fastp at Q25 and MiXCR, TCRdb reprocessed the public reads and kept productive beta chains. CDR3 protein sequences are deduplicated, and each keeps its most common genes and DNA. The V and J calls follow TCRdb's processing rather than the paper's. Within this sample are around 800,000 distinct CDR3 sequences, with about 55% of them counted one time only. Under 50% of the sample comes from the top ten.

The CDR3 contains 15 residues, cysteine and phenylalanine counted. The CDR3 DNA has 45 bases and is translated from base 1. V is cut by 0 bases and J by 2 bases, and the space between the germline ends is 11 bases. Via the germline V gene (reference sequence), CDR1 is DFQATT and CDR2 SNEGSKA. Donors were a few dozen systemically healthy Caucasian individuals from Russia aged roughly 6 to 95 years. Each donor gave around 9.9 milliliters of peripheral blood, collected into EDTA-treated Vacutainer tubes. Ficoll-Paque density-gradient centrifugation was used to isolate PBMCs, with at least 6 million obtained per sample. Total RNA, at least 6 micrograms per sample, was extracted from PBMCs with Trizol reagent. Naive CD45RAhigh/CD27high T cell percentages were measured by flow cytometry on a PBMC aliquot from every donor. Concerning this clonotype itself: It has no known antigen specificity. No quality values exist for individual bases; no much larger clone is one base distant.

The chain was built from TRBV20-1 and TRBJ1-5; a confident D gene designation cannot be given. This TCR came from an elderly man in good health. Sequences were obtained from blood. The DNA reads as follows: TGCAGTGCTAGAGATCGAATACGGGGCAATCAGCCCCAGCATTTT. It codes for CSARDRIRGNQPQHF.